This T cell receptor beta chain is from a study of long-term antiretroviral therapy in people with HIV. Points from the study as a whole: Dominating the repertoire at all time points were the clones that expanded before ART.

As regards this clone: Its antigen remains unknown.

The V end lost 5 bases, the J end lost 4 bases, and 16 bases lay between the germline ends. This CDR3 contains 14 residues. Germline assignment: CDR1 SGHRS and CDR2 YFSETQ. It was version v3.0 of the immunoSEQ assay that was run at survey level. Generated by immunoSEQ multiplex PCR, the TCRdb table keeps only in-frame clones and is missing some. The sample has about 21,000 clones; roughly 91% are singletons. J is TRBJ2-7 and V is TRBV5-1, with D perhaps TRBD1 (5 bases). The sequenced sample was unsorted PBMCs, obtained 2.3 years after starting antiretroviral therapy. The receptor comes from a man aged 55 to 70 with HIV. The CDR3, as DNA: TGCGCCAGCAGGGTTGAGGCAAACAGGTACGAGCAGTACTTC. It translates to CASRVEANRYEQYF. The full variable domain, its missing parts supplied by reference TRBV5-1 and TRBJ2-7, is KAGVTQTPRYLIKTRGQQVTLSCSPISGHRSVSWYQQTPGQGLQFLFEYFSETQRNKGNFPGRFSGRQFSNSRSEMNVSTLELGDSALYLCASRVEANRYEQYFGPGTRLTVT.